The clone carrying this T cell receptor beta chain was picked up many times. Its antigen is not known. These data are taken from a study of identical twins. Study results and caveats: In drawing conclusions, the study used cross-sectional statistical analysis and did not follow the same donors. Excess low generation probability was seen in twin-shared out-of-frame alpha sequences. Possibly, invariant MAIT and iNKT cells partly confounded zero-insertion analyses. Fewer insertions were carried by abundant cord blood beta clonotypes, but none was seen in memory repertoires.

V was cut by 9 bases and J by 7 bases, with 4 bases left in between. Germline V lookup: CDR1 LNHNV, CDR2 YYDKDF (reference sequence). The CDR3 covers 9 residues. TCRdb used MiXCR to reprocess the 5' RACE reads, holding one entry per CDR3 protein. The sample lists 350,000 to 400,000 distinct CDR3 sequences; approximately 8.8% were seen once. Sequencing input: naive T cells sorted from blood. This sequence originates from a woman in her fifties or sixties in good health. The rearrangement links TRBV15 to TRBJ2-1; no definite D call. The CDR3, as DNA: TGTGCCACGGTGAATGAGCAGTTCTTC. Its protein is CATVNEQFF.